What follows are 17 T cell receptor beta chains derived from one specimen sequenced in a study of shared clonotypes between healthy human individuals. This table comes from immunoSEQ multiplex PCR, and its TCRdb copy is limited to in-frame clones, with some not included. The sample contains roughly 2.5 million clones, roughly nine tenths of which appear only once. The sample consisted of naive CD4+ T cells sorted from blood. Subset specified: CD45RA+ positively selected. These TCRs come from a man between 18 and 29 years old in good health.

The J gene is TRBJ2-6, the V gene TRBV19; no reliable D call. V dropped 3 bases and J dropped 13 bases, with 13 bases sitting between them. Germline loops: CDR1 LNHDA, CDR2 SQIVND (reference sequence). The CDR3 consists of 13 residues. The CDR3 nucleotides are TGTGCCAGTAGTATCGGCAGTTCAAAGGTCCTGACTTTC. Translated: CASSIGSSKVLTF.

The chain employs TRBV6-5 and TRBJ2-5; 7 bases align to TRBD2. The ends lost 0 bases at V and 5 bases at J; junction bases unmatched: 6. The CDR3 consists of 15 residues. Germline V CDR1 and CDR2: MNHEY, SVGAGI. CDR3 protein: CASSYSAGVAETQYF. CDR3 bases: TGTGCCAGCAGTTACTCTGCGGGAGTGGCCGAGACCCAGTACTTC.

The chain has TRBV10-3 and TRBJ2-7; 13 bases fit TRBD2. The CDR3 spans 14 residues. V was pared by 2 bases and J by 12 bases, with 7 bases of the junction left unmatched. From germline, CDR1 is ENHRY and CDR2 SYGVKD. This CDR3 reads CAISETLAGGSLYF. The CDR3 DNA follows: TGTGCCATCAGTGAGACACTAGCGGGGGGGAGTCTGTACTTC.

This clone showed up just once. The J gene is TRBJ2-4, the V gene TRBV15, with D perhaps TRBD1 (6 bases). Trimming cost V 2 bases and J 1 base, with 12 bases left between them. Germline CDR1 is LNHNV and CDR2 is YYDKDF (reference sequence). The CDR3 loop spans 16 amino acids. CDR3 coding DNA: TGTGCCACCAGCAGATACGGGACACCCGCCAAAAACATTCAGTACTTC. This gives the protein CATSRYGTPAKNIQYF.

V usage is TRBV7-9 and J usage is TRBJ2-3; TRBD2 aligns across 7 bases. Germline CDR1 reads SEHNR; CDR2 reads FQNEAQ (reference sequence). The CDR3 is 16 residues long. Trimming removed 5 bases from V and 1 base from J; junction bases left unmatched: 9. The CDR3 DNA is TGTGCCAGCAGCCTTTTCTTGGGAGGGGGCACAGATACGCAGTATTTT. This sequence encodes CASSLFLGGGTDTQYF.

The chain carries TRBV7-3 and TRBJ1-1, with a possible D match to TRBD1 (5 bases). The germline V gene has CDR1 SGHTA and CDR2 FQGTGA. The CDR3 has 13 amino acids. The ends were cut back, 1 base at V and 10 bases at J, with 13 bases in the middle. The CDR3 DNA follows: TGTGCCAGCAGCTTAAATCGCGACAGAGCAGCTTTCTTT. Translating it yields CASSLNRDRAAFF.

In this sample, this clone turned up a few times. The chain links TRBV7-9 to TRBJ1-1, with D uncertain. Germline V CDR1 and CDR2: SEHNR, FQNEAQ (reference sequence). Trimming took off 5 bases at V and 6 bases at J, with 10 bases between the two ends. CDR3 length equals 12 residues. CDR3 amino acids: CASSPHYAEAFF. The CDR3 bases are TGTGCCAGCAGCCCCCATTACGCTGAAGCTTTCTTT. Combining the CDR3 with reference TRBV7-9 and TRBJ1-1 gives the whole variable domain DTGVSQNPRHKITKRGQNVTFRCDPISEHNRLYWYRQTLGQGPEFLTYFQNEAQLEKSRLLSDRFSAERPKGSFSTLEIQRTEQGDSAMYLCASSPHYAEAFFGQGTRLTVV.

On this clone: The same CDR3 can be traced to other DNA sequences in this sample. The chain employs TRBV19 and TRBJ1-5, with D perhaps matching TRBD1 (6 bases). Germline loops: CDR1 LNHDA, CDR2 SQIVND (reference sequence). V lost 6 bases and J lost 4, with 10 bases in between. The CDR3 covers 13 residues. CDR3 region: CASSRGGNQPQHF. CDR3 sequence (DNA): TGTGCCAGTAGCAGGGGTGGAAATCAGCCCCAGCATTTT.

The gene calls are TRBV7-9 and TRBJ1-4, with D possibly TRBD1 on 6 matching bases. Germline V CDR1 and CDR2: SEHNR, FQNEAQ (reference sequence). The CDR3 extends over 15 amino acids. Between the trimmed V and J ends, which lost 4 bases and 3 bases, there was a span of 12 bases. As DNA, the CDR3 is TGTGCCAGCAGCTCATGGACAGCGTCTAATGAAAAACTGTTTTTT. It is translated as CASSSWTASNEKLFF.

Details on this clone: This same CDR3 is encoded by further DNA sequences in the sample. The chain has TRBV2 and TRBJ2-5, with D tentatively TRBD2 (5 bases). The CDR3 has 13 residues. V was shortened by 5 bases and J by 2 bases, with 9 bases between the two germline ends. Germline V gene sequence: CDR1 SNHLY, CDR2 FYNNEI. The CDR3 sequence: CASSLEVQETQYF. DNA for the CDR3: TGTGCCAGCAGTTTGGAGGTACAAGAGACCCAGTACTTC.

The V and J genes are TRBV5-6 and TRBJ1-2; D possibly corresponds to TRBD1 (5 bases). The CDR3 contains 13 residues. V lost 6 bases, J lost 2 bases, and 11 bases lay in between. Germline V gene data show CDR1 as SGHDT and CDR2 as YYEEEE. The CDR3 DNA reads TGTGCCAGCACCTACAAGGGGAACTATGGCTACACCTTC. Its translation: CASTYKGNYGYTF.

V and J are TRBV9 and TRBJ2-2, with D unclear. Germline assignment: CDR1 SGDLS and CDR2 YYNGEE. This CDR3 comprises 13 residues. V was shortened by 0 bases and J by 4 bases, with 4 bases between the two germline ends. The CDR3 region has the DNA TGTGCCAGCAGCGTAGAAATCACCGGGGAGCTGTTTTTT. This gives the protein CASSVEITGELFF.

CDR3 coding DNA: TGTGCCATCAGTGAGAGGTCTACCAATGAGCAGTTCTTC. Translated, it gives CAISERSTNEQFF. The rearrangement joins TRBV10-3 to TRBJ2-1; D not resolved. This CDR3 spans 13 amino acids. The V and J ends lost 2 bases and 6 bases respectively, with 8 bases between them. Germline V lookup: CDR1 ENHRY, CDR2 SYGVKD.

This clone occurred once. This chain connects TRBV11-2 to TRBJ2-2; unclear D gene. The CDR3 length is 16 residues. Trimming stripped 5 bases from V and 8 bases from J, with 21 bases between. Germline V gene data show CDR1 as SGHAT and CDR2 as FQNNGV. CDR3 amino acids: CASSAVVGKGFGELFF. The CDR3, as DNA: TGTGCCAGCAGCGCAGTGGTTGGAAAGGGTTTTGGGGAGCTGTTTTTT.

This clone turned up a few times. The V gene is TRBV30, the J gene TRBJ1-1, with D unclear. The germline gives CDR1 GTSNPN, CDR2 SVGIG (reference sequence). The CDR3 loop spans 15 amino acids. V lost 1 base to trimming and J lost 0 bases, with 12 bases between them. Here the CDR3 DNA reads TGTGCCTGGAGTGGACCGTCTACCATGAACACTGAAGCTTTCTTT. Translated: CAWSGPSTMNTEAFF.

J is TRBJ2-3 and V is TRBV28; tentatively, D is TRBD1 (6 bases). Germline CDR1 MDHEN, CDR2 SYDVKM. The CDR3 has 15 amino acids. V lost 5 bases and J 2 bases, leaving 14 bases between the germline ends. CDR3 protein: CASSPLDSLTDTQYF. The CDR3 bases are TGTGCCAGCAGTCCCCTGGACAGCCTCACAGATACGCAGTATTTT.

The gene calls are TRBV4-1 and TRBJ1-2; a possible D gene is TRBD1 (5 bases). V gave up 2 bases and J gave up 4 bases, with 8 bases separating them. This CDR3 contains 13 residues. Germline V gives CDR1 MGHRA, CDR2 YSYEKL. The CDR3 region has the DNA TGCGCCAGCAGCCAAAGGGGTTTCTATGGCTACACCTTC. Translated: CASSQRGFYGYTF.